The clone carrying this T cell receptor beta chain appeared many times. This sample is part of a study of regulatory T cells in long-lasting Graves disease. V was shortened by 2 bases and J by 4 bases, with 13 bases between the two germline ends. The length of the CDR3 is 14 residues. Germline-derived CDR1 and CDR2 are DFQATT and SNEGSKA (reference sequence). This sample's time point: newly diagnosed GD, antithyroid drugs for less than 3 months. PBMCs provided the RNA from which the TCR library was made. The guidelines of the American Thyroid Association were the basis for diagnosing Graves' disease. To make TCR beta libraries, researchers used iRepertoire HTBI primers and Arm-PCR of CDR3 regions. From the multiplex PCR reads, TCRdb called clonotypes with MiXCR, one entry per CDR3 protein. The table includes hundreds of thousands of distinct CDR3 sequences, roughly 14% detected once. The same data also went into a second study, on T cells in Graves' hyperthyroidism and ophthalmopathy.

The specimen comprised peripheral blood mononuclear cells (PBMCs), sampled at new diagnosis, from a patient treated with antithyroid drugs. The TCR was taken from a man younger than 45 with Graves disease. The V call is TRBV20-1, the J call TRBJ2-3; D is unclear. CDR3 residues: CSARKGRVSDTQYF. CDR3 DNA sequence: TGCAGTGCTAGAAAGGGAAGGGTGTCAGATACGCAGTATTTT.